This T cell receptor beta chain came from a study of T cell repertoires in cytomegalovirus infection. Study at large: Public TCR beta signature analysis indicated the presence of both CMV infection and matching HLA type. Study-wide points: Individuals carrying CMV plus the relevant HLA were identified by cumulative frequency of public TCR beta families. HLA-C-restricted CMV clonotypes gave the most frequent clonotype in two of eight donors.

From germline, CDR1 is LNHNV and CDR2 YYDKDF (reference sequence). The CDR3 runs 16 residues. TCRdb re-derived calls from the reads in MiXCR, one entry per CDR3 protein. The repertoire holds fewer than 950,000 distinct CDR3 sequences, with over 25% as singletons. Notes on this clonotype: What it binds is not known. One end of the junction varies from germline; a read error may be responsible.

The specimen was cultured CD8+ T cells from PBMCs, collected from culture after CMV antigen stimulation. The clonotype was recovered from a human donor in good health (CMV status not recorded). Some clones in this sample may be carry-over from other donors' samples. The chain joins TRBV15 to TRBJ2-3, with 11 bases that match TRBD2. The CDR3 spells CVTSTKLTSGGHTQYF. CDR3 bases: TGTGTCACCAGCACCAAGCTTACTAGCGGGGGACATACGCAGTATTTT.